This T cell receptor beta chain came from a study of cytomegalovirus exposure and HLA in healthy donors. Primers: 60 Vbeta forward and 13 Jbeta reverse. Clones were read by immunoSEQ multiplex PCR, and TCRdb kept only the in-frame ones, dropping some. The table includes roughly 150,000 clones, roughly 88% detected once. Donors had nominal health at sampling but likely had unrecorded immune exposures. This clone has more than one count but fewer than ten. V gave up 10 bases and J gave up 5 bases; unmatched junction bases: 4. The CDR3 totals 13 residues. Germline V gene lookup returns CDR1 ENHRY and CDR2 SYGVKD.

The V gene is TRBV10-3, the J gene TRBJ2-1, with 11 bases that match TRBD1. Sequences were obtained from PBMCs. The receptor was isolated from a woman in her late teens or twenties in good health and CMV-seronegative. For the CDR3, the DNA is TGTGCCACTGGACAGGGGGCTGACAATGAGCAGTTCTTC. Translated, it gives CATGQGADNEQFF.